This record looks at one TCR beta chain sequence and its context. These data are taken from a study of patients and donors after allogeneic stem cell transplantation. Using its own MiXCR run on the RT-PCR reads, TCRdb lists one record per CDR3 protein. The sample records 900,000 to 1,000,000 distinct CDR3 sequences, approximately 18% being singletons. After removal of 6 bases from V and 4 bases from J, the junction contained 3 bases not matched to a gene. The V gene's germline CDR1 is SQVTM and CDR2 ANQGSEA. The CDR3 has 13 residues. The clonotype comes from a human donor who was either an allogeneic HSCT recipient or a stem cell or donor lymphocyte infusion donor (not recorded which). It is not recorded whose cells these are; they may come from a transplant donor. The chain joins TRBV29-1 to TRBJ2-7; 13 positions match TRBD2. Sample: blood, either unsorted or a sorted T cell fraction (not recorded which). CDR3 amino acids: CSVRTSGRYEQYF. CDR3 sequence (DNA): TGCAGCGTGCGGACTAGCGGGAGATACGAGCAGTACTTC.